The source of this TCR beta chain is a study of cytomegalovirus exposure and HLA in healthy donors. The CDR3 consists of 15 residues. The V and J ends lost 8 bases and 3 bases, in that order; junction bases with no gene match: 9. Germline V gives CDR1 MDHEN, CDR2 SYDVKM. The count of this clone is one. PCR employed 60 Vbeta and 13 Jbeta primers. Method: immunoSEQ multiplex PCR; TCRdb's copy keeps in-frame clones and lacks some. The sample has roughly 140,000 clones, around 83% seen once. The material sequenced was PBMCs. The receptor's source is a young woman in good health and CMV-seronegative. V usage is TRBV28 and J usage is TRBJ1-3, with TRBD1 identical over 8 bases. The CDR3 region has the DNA TGTGCCAGCCGATTAACAGGGGGTAGTGGAAACACCATATATTTT. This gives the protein CASRLTGGSGNTIYF.